Listed here are 26 T cell receptor beta chains from one sample, sequenced in a study of PD-1 blockade in classical Hodgkin lymphoma. Documented time point: newly diagnosed, previously untreated cHL patient sample. Thawed PBMCs yielded CD4+ T cells through magnetic negative selection. Profiling relied on immunoSEQ multiplex PCR, and the TCRdb table lists in-frame clones only, not all of them. Altogether 20,000 to 30,000 clones are present, roughly nine tenths being singletons, with the ten largest covering 0.45% to 0.65%. Sequences were obtained from CD4+ T cells from blood. These receptors all come from a human donor with classical Hodgkin lymphoma.

This sequence joins TRBV27 and TRBJ2-1; perhaps TRBD2 as D (6 bases). Germline CDR1 MNHEY, CDR2 SMNVEV (reference sequence). The CDR3 consists of 19 residues. Trimming took off 0 bases at V and 1 base at J, with 19 bases between the two ends. CDR3 residues: CASSLSTLLGGVSYNEQFF. Here the CDR3 DNA reads TGTGCCAGCAGTTTATCGACCCTCCTGGGGGGAGTATCCTACAATGAGCAGTTCTTC.

The chain has TRBV7-2 and TRBJ2-1; tentatively, D is TRBD2 (6 bases). Deletions cut 5 bases from V and 3 bases from J, with 11 bases between. From germline, CDR1 is SGHTA and CDR2 FQGNSA. This CDR3 has 14 residues. CDR3 protein: CASSAQRVYNEQFF. The CDR3 nucleotides read TGTGCCAGCAGCGCCCAGCGGGTCTACAATGAGCAGTTCTTC.

The chain links TRBV9 to TRBJ1-6, with unresolved D. Germline V lookup: CDR1 SGDLS, CDR2 YYNGEE. The CDR3 loop spans 15 amino acids. Between the trimmed V and J ends, which lost 0 bases and 6 bases, there was a span of 10 bases. The CDR3 here is CASSVGGSANSPLHF. In DNA form, the CDR3 reads TGTGCCAGCAGCGTAGGTGGGAGTGCTAATTCACCCCTCCACTTT.

The chain links TRBV5-1 to TRBJ2-1; a possible D gene is TRBD2 (5 bases). The ends were cut back, 7 bases at V and 3 bases at J, with 11 bases in the middle. Germline V gene sequence: CDR1 SGHRS, CDR2 YFSETQ. This CDR3 has 13 amino acids. In DNA form, the CDR3 reads TGCGCCAGCGTCTCGGACTTCTACAATGAGCAGTTCTTC. It yields the protein CASVSDFYNEQFF.

This clone was detected once. The V and J genes are TRBV9 and TRBJ2-3, with 13 bases lining up with TRBD2. The CDR3 loop spans 20 amino acids. Unmatched junction bases numbered 16, after V lost 4 bases and J lost 2 bases. Germline CDR1 SGDLS, CDR2 YYNGEE. The CDR3 DNA follows: TGTGCCAGCAGCCTACCGCGACTAGCGGGGGGCGAGACACACACAGATACGCAGTATTTT. Translated: CASSLPRLAGGETHTDTQYF.

This sequence joins TRBV18 and TRBJ2-7, with D possibly being TRBD1 (6 bases). Germline V CDR1 and CDR2: KGHSH, LQKENI. The length of the CDR3 is 15 residues. V gave up 5 bases and J gave up 4 bases, with 18 bases separating them. The CDR3 sequence: CASSSRDTSRYEQYF. In DNA form, the CDR3 reads TGTGCCAGCTCATCCCGGGACACTTCCCGTTACGAGCAGTACTTC.

The chain employs TRBV7-2 and TRBJ2-7; TRBD1 matches at 7 bases. Germline assignment: CDR1 SGHTA and CDR2 FQGNSA. J gave up 7 bases and V 1 base, and 10 bases lay outside the gene matches. The CDR3 is made up of 15 amino acids. CDR3 protein: CASSLGRTGLEEQYF. The CDR3 DNA reads TGTGCCAGCAGCTTAGGACGGACAGGCCTGGAAGAGCAGTACTTC.

This clone has just one count. CDR3 amino acids: CASSLSVGGAQYF. The CDR3 region has the DNA TGTGCCAGCAGCTTGTCTGTTGGGGGGGCCCAGTACTTC. The V gene is TRBV5-8, the J gene TRBJ2-5; 7 positions agree with TRBD2. V trimming: 1 base; J trimming: 9 bases; junction bases outside the gene matches: 6. The CDR3 is 13 residues long. Germline V gene data show CDR1 as SGHTS and CDR2 as YDEGEE. The complete variable domain, with remaining parts taken from reference TRBV5-8 and TRBJ2-5, reads EAGVTQSPTHLIKTRGQQATLRCSPISGHTSVYWYQQALGLGLQFLLWYDEGEERNRGNFPPRFSGRQFPNYSSELNVNALELEDSALYLCASSLSVGGAQYFGPGTRLLVL.

The V call is TRBV9, the J call TRBJ1-6; D is perhaps TRBD1 (5 bases). The CDR3 extends over 15 amino acids. Trimming removed 3 bases from V and 0 bases from J, with 7 bases in between. Germline lookup yields CDR1 SGDLS and CDR2 YYNGEE. CDR3: CASSADSSYNSPLHF. The CDR3 nucleotides read TGTGCCAGCAGCGCCGACAGCTCCTATAATTCACCCCTCCACTTT.

The chain carries TRBV7-3 and TRBJ2-3; D gene uncertain. Germline assignment: CDR1 SGHTA and CDR2 FQGTGA. The V and J ends lost 1 base and 7 bases respectively, with 12 bases between them. The CDR3 is 14 residues long. DNA for the CDR3: TGTGCCAGCAGCTTAAACCCTTCAACAAATACGCAGTATTTT. Translating it yields CASSLNPSTNTQYF.

The V and J genes are TRBV5-1 and TRBJ2-5; perhaps TRBD1 as D (6 bases). Germline CDR1 reads SGHRS; CDR2 reads YFSETQ. V lost 4 bases and J lost 2, with 18 bases in between. There are 16 residues in the CDR3. Here the CDR3 reads CASSRTPGHRQETQYF. Here the CDR3 DNA reads TGCGCCAGCAGCAGAACCCCGGGACATCGTCAAGAGACCCAGTACTTC.

This rearrangement joins TRBV6-1 to TRBJ1-1, with TRBD1 identical over 9 bases. Germline-derived CDR1 and CDR2 are MNHNS and SASEGT. The CDR3 consists of 14 residues. The ends lost 6 bases at V and 5 bases at J; junction bases unmatched: 7. In DNA form, the CDR3 reads TGTGCCAGCAGCTACGGGACAGGGTGGACTGAAGCTTTCTTT. This encodes CASSYGTGWTEAFF.

The rearrangement uses TRBV29-1 and TRBJ2-3; 7 bases fit TRBD1. Germline V CDR1 and CDR2: SQVTM, ANQGSEA. This CDR3 has 13 amino acids. Germline trimming cut 5 bases from V and 2 bases from J; bases unmatched to any gene: 4. The CDR3 region is CSVNRGPTDTQYF. The CDR3 nucleotides read TGCAGCGTTAACAGGGGCCCCACAGATACGCAGTATTTT.

The rearrangement uses TRBV6-1 and TRBJ2-4; TRBD1 is a possible D gene (7 bases). V was trimmed by 4 bases and J by 3 bases, leaving 10 bases between them. Germline V lookup: CDR1 MNHNS, CDR2 SASEGT. The CDR3 is 14 amino acids. In nucleotides, the CDR3 is TGTGCCAGCAGTGGACAGGGAGGCAAAAACATTCAGTACTTC. It translates to CASSGQGGKNIQYF.

This clone showed up just once. This chain uses TRBV5-1 with TRBJ2-2; 9 bases align to TRBD2. Losses at the gene ends were 10 bases for V and 2 bases for J; bases not matched to a gene: 9. From germline, CDR1 is SGHRS and CDR2 YFSETQ. CDR3 length equals 15 residues. The DNA for the CDR3 is TGCGCCTCACGACTTAGCGGGGGTAACACCGGGGAGCTGTTTTTT. Its protein is CASRLSGGNTGELFF.

The rearrangement links TRBV5-1 to TRBJ2-7; perhaps TRBD1 as D (6 bases). The V gene's germline CDR1 is SGHRS and CDR2 YFSETQ. The CDR3 spans 15 residues. Deletions cut 1 base from V and 0 bases from J, with 11 bases between. CDR3 bases: TGCGCCAGCAGCTTGACGGCAGGGGTCTCCTACGAGCAGTACTTC. This codes for CASSLTAGVSYEQYF. The full variable domain, with the rest looked up from reference TRBV5-1 and TRBJ2-7, is KAGVTQTPRYLIKTRGQQVTLSCSPISGHRSVSWYQQTPGQGLQFLFEYFSETQRNKGNFPGRFSGRQFSNSRSEMNVSTLELGDSALYLCASSLTAGVSYEQYFGPGTRLTVT.

The chain joins TRBV12-5 to TRBJ2-7; D is uncertain. This CDR3 comprises 13 residues. Germline assignment: CDR1 LGHNT and CDR2 FRNRAP. Trimming left V 9 bases short and J 1 base short, with 13 bases between. The DNA of the CDR3 is TGTGCTAGCCAAATTGCCGGTTCCTACGAGCAGTACTTC. This sequence encodes CASQIAGSYEQYF.

The chain recombines TRBV5-1 with TRBJ2-7; unclear D gene. CDR1 and CDR2 from the germline V gene are SGHRS and YFSETQ. The CDR3 consists of 12 residues. Trimming shortened V by 4 bases and J by 5 bases, and 10 bases separated the two germline ends. CDR3 nucleotide sequence: TGCGCCAGCAGCCTAAAAATGGACGAGCAGTACTTC. Protein: CASSLKMDEQYF.

The V call is TRBV4-3, the J call TRBJ2-5, with D possibly matching TRBD1 (5 bases). Germline CDR1 LGHNA, CDR2 YSLEER. The ends were cut back, 2 bases at V and 1 base at J, with 14 bases in the middle. The CDR3 runs to 16 residues. The CDR3 loop reads CASSQRTNPLQETQYF. CDR3 DNA sequence: TGCGCCAGCAGCCAACGGACAAACCCTCTCCAAGAGACCCAGTACTTC.

The count of this clone is one. The chain has TRBV12-5 and TRBJ1-3; no clear D gene. The CDR3 consists of 15 residues. Deletions cut 1 base from V and 0 bases from J, with 7 bases between. Per the germline V gene, CDR1 is LGHNT and CDR2 is FRNRAP. CDR3 sequence: CASGLEQSSGNTIYF. The CDR3 DNA is TGTGCTAGTGGTTTGGAGCAGAGCTCTGGAAACACCATATATTTT.

The rearrangement links TRBV5-4 to TRBJ2-5; 9 bases align to TRBD2. V lost 2 bases to trimming and J lost 2 bases; unmatched junction nucleotides: 4. Germline V gene lookup returns CDR1 SGHNT and CDR2 YYREEE (reference sequence). This CDR3 has 15 amino acids. The CDR3 DNA follows: TGTGCCAGCAGCTTAGGGCTAGCGGGGCAAGAGACCCAGTACTTC. Translated: CASSLGLAGQETQYF. Supplemented by reference TRBV5-4 and TRBJ2-5, the full variable domain reads ETGVTQSPTHLIKTRGQQVTLRCSSQSGHNTVSWYQQALGQGPQFIFQYYREEENGRGNFPPRFSGLQFPNYSSELNVNALELDDSALYLCASSLGLAGQETQYFGPGTRLLVL.

This rearrangement joins TRBV6-5 to TRBJ2-3; no definite D call. The germline V gene encodes CDR1 MNHEY and CDR2 SVGAGI. V was trimmed by 5 bases and J by 5 bases, leaving 14 bases between them. There are 14 residues in the CDR3. The CDR3 spells CASSRRWAQDTQYF. The CDR3 region has the DNA TGTGCCAGCAGTCGGCGGTGGGCACAAGATACGCAGTATTTT.

This clone has a single count. CDR3 amino acids: CASSPQAPTDTQYF. The CDR3 DNA reads TGTGCCAGCAGCCCACAGGCCCCCACAGATACGCAGTATTTT. This chain joins TRBV4-2 and TRBJ2-3, with D perhaps TRBD1 (5 bases). Per germline, CDR1 LGHNA and CDR2 YNFKEQ. V dropped 4 bases and J dropped 2 bases, with 10 bases sitting between them. CDR3 length: 14 residues.

The chain combines TRBV4-3 with TRBJ2-7; D is ambiguous. Per the germline V gene, CDR1 is LGHNA and CDR2 is YSLEER. V was shortened by 0 bases and J by 0 bases, with 12 bases between the two germline ends. The CDR3 covers 16 residues. The chain's CDR3 is CASSQELQTSSYEQYF. For the CDR3, the DNA is TGCGCCAGCAGCCAAGAACTCCAAACGAGCTCCTACGAGCAGTACTTC.

This CDR3 is CASSFVAGGLGTQYF. CDR3 coding DNA: TGTGCCAGCAGCTTCGTGGCGGGGGGCCTCGGGACCCAGTACTTC. The rearrangement uses TRBV7-9 and TRBJ2-5, with TRBD2 matching 8 bases. The CDR3 sequence is 15 residues long. The trim removed 3 bases at V and 7 bases at J, leaving 10 bases unmatched. The germline gives CDR1 SEHNR, CDR2 FQNEAQ (reference sequence).

The J gene is TRBJ1-2, the V gene TRBV5-1; D might be TRBD1 (6 bases). The CDR3 has 15 residues. Deletions cut 0 bases from V and 4 bases from J, with 13 bases between. The V gene's germline CDR1 is SGHRS and CDR2 YFSETQ. CDR3 residues: CASSLEGQTIYGYTF. The CDR3 bases are TGCGCCAGCAGCTTGGAAGGACAGACTATCTATGGCTACACCTTC.